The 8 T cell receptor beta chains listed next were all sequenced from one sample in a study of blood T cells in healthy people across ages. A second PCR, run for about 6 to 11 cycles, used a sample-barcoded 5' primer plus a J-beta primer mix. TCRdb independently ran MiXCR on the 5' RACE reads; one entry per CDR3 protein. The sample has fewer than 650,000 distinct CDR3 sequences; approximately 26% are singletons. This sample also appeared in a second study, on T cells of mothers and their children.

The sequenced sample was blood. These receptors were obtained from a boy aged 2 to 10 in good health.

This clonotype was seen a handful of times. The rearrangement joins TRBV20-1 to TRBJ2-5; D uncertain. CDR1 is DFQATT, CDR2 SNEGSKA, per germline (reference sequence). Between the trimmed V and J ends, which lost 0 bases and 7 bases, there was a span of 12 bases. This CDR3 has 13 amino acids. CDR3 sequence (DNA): TGCAGTGCTAGAGAGCTACCCCTGAGGACCCAGTACTTC. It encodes CSARELPLRTQYF.

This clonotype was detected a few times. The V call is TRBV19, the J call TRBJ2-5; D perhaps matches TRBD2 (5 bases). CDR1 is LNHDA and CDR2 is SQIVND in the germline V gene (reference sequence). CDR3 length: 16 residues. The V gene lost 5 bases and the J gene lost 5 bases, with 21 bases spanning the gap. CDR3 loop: CASSPQPSRVSETQYF. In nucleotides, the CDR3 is TGTGCCAGTAGTCCCCAACCTTCGAGGGTGTCGGAGACCCAGTACTTC.

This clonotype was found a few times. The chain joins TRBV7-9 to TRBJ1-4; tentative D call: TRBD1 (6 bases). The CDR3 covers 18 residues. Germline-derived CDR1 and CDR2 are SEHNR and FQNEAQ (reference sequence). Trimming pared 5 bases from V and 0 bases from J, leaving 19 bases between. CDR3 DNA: TGTGCCAGCAGCATAAGTTACAGGGATGCGGCAACTAATGAAAAACTGTTTTTT. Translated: CASSISYRDAATNEKLFF.

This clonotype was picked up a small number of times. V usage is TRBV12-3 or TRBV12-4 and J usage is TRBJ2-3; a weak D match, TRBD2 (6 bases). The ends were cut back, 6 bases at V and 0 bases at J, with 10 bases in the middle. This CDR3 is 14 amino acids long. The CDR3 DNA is TGTGCCAGCAGACTAGCATGGAGCACAGATACGCAGTATTTT. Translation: CASRLAWSTDTQYF.

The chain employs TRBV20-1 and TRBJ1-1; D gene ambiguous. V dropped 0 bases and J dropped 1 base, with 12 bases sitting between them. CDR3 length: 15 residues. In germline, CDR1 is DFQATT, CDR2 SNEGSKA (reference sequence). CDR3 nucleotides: TGCAGTGCTAGAGATAAGGCAACCCAGAACACTGAAGCTTTCTTT. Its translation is CSARDKATQNTEAFF.

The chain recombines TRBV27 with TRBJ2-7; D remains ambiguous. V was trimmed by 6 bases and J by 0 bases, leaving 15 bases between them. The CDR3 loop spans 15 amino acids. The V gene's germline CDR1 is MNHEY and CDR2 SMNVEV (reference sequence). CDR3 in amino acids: CASSQKTKSSYEQYF. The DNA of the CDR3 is TGTGCCAGCAGCCAGAAAACGAAAAGCTCCTACGAGCAGTACTTC.

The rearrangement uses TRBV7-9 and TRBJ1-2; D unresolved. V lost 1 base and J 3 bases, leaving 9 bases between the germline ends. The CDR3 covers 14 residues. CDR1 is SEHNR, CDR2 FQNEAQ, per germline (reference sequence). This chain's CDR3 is CASSLDTWDYGYTF. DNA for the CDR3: TGTGCCAGCAGCTTAGACACGTGGGACTATGGCTACACCTTC.

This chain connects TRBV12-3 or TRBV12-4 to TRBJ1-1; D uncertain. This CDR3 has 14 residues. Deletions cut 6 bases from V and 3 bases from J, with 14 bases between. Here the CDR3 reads CASRPPGTDTEAFF. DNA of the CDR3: TGTGCCAGCAGGCCCCCCGGAACAGACACTGAAGCTTTCTTT.